This T cell receptor beta chain was profiled in a study of blood T cell repertoires in COVID-19. Before being deemed recovered, Cohort 3 donors had two negative PCRs, clearance, or symptom resolution. Germline assignment: CDR1 MNHEY and CDR2 SVGAGI. This CDR3 spans 14 amino acids. Between the trimmed V and J ends, which lost 6 bases and 3 bases, there was a span of 12 bases. Methods used by the authors: Estimation of nucleated cell counts was performed using reference gene primer amplification. The repertoire was sequenced with immunoSEQ multiplex PCR; TCRdb's copy has only in-frame clones and lacks some. The V and J calls and clone size are taken from that table; D and trimming were inferred from the DNA. The profile shows a few hundred thousand clones, roughly nine tenths of them singletons.

Sequenced sample: PBMCs or T cells enriched from blood (not recorded which). This clonotype was sampled from a woman between 55 and 75 years old who had recovered from COVID-19. The chain links TRBV6-5 to TRBJ2-4, with D possibly being TRBD1 (6 bases). The CDR3 loop reads CASSLRGGKNIQYF. CDR3 nucleotide sequence: TGTGCCAGCAGCCTCAGGGGTGGCAAAAACATTCAGTACTTC.